The 15 T cell receptor beta chains in this list originate from one sample, sequenced in a study of response to subunit inactivated influenza vaccine. Via MiXCR, TCRdb re-called the RT-PCR reads, giving one row per CDR3 protein. The sample gives roughly 650,000 distinct CDR3 sequences, about a sixth of which show up once; 9.5% to 13% is in the top ten. The sample was PBMCs from blood, taken 11 to 12 days after vaccination. The source of these receptors is a man aged 50 to 60 who received an inactivated influenza vaccine.

This clonotype was counted between two and nine times. The V gene is TRBV2, the J gene TRBJ1-1; D not certain. In germline, CDR1 is SNHLY, CDR2 FYNNEI. The V end lost 1 base, the J end lost 0 bases, and 9 bases lay between the germline ends. This CDR3 has 15 residues. The CDR3 DNA follows: TGTGCCAGCAGTGAAGGCAGACCAATGAACACTGAAGCTTTCTTT. Amino acids: CASSEGRPMNTEAFF.

The rearrangement links TRBV20-1 to TRBJ1-1; tentative D call: TRBD1 (6 bases). The CDR3 runs 14 residues. Germline assignment: CDR1 DFQATT and CDR2 SNEGSKA (reference sequence). CDR3 in amino acids: CKAYLGALNTEAFF. The CDR3 DNA reads TGCAAAGCCTACCTGGGGGCATTGAACACTGAAGCTTTCTTT.

This chain uses TRBV21-1 with TRBJ2-7; the DNA was not compared with TRBD2, the D call given in the table. TRBV21-1 is reported as a pseudogene. This CDR3 comprises 17 residues. CDR3 amino acids: CASSKVRALAGVYEQYF. DNA for the CDR3: TGTGCCAGCAGCAAAGTTCGTGCTTTGGCGGGAGTTTACGAGCAGTACTTC.

The rearrangement uses TRBV10-3 and TRBJ2-5, with 11 bases that match TRBD2. J gave up 4 bases and V 0 bases, and 4 bases lay outside the gene matches. Looked up from germline, CDR1 is ENHRY and CDR2 is SYGVKD. The CDR3 consists of 16 residues. CDR3 in DNA: TGTGCCATCAGTGAGTCACCTAGCGGGGGGAGAGAGACCCAGTACTTC. Translation: CAISESPSGGRETQYF.

The chain carries TRBV7-3 and TRBJ2-1, with 8 bases fitting TRBD2. Germline V gene data show CDR1 as SGHTA and CDR2 as FQGTGA. Trimming removed 5 bases from V and 10 bases from J; junction bases left unmatched: 13. This CDR3 is 15 amino acids long. The CDR3 is CASSPNPSGSWEQFF. The DNA of the CDR3 is TGTGCCAGCAGCCCAAATCCCAGCGGGAGCTGGGAGCAGTTCTTC.

J is TRBJ2-7 and V is TRBV12-3 or TRBV12-4, with 10 bases fitting TRBD2. This CDR3 has 11 amino acids. With 10 bases clipped from V and 7 bases from J, the junction kept 4 bases outside the gene matches. CDR3 region: CAIKLAGEQYF. CDR3 nucleotide sequence: TGTGCCATCAAACTAGCGGGGGAGCAGTACTTC.

J is TRBJ2-3 and V is TRBV20-1; D might be TRBD1 or TRBD2, each matching 5 bases. Trimming took 4 bases from V and 0 from J, leaving 14 bases between them. The CDR3 has 15 residues. Germline-derived CDR1 and CDR2 are DFQATT and SNEGSKA (reference sequence). CDR3 in amino acids: CSAIKPGPSTDTQYF. The CDR3 DNA is TGCAGTGCTATAAAACCGGGACCCAGCACAGATACGCAGTATTTT.

This rearrangement joins TRBV21-1 to TRBJ2-7; no check of the table's D call, TRBD1, against the DNA was made. TRBV21-1 represents a pseudogene. There are 18 residues in the CDR3. The CDR3 spells CASSIRGQGTPKVYEQYF. CDR3 sequence (DNA): TGTGCCAGCAGCATACGGGGACAGGGGACACCTAAGGTCTACGAGCAGTACTTC.

This clonotype was counted only a few times. The chain links TRBV7-2 to TRBJ2-3; TRBD2 matches at 12 bases. CDR3 length equals 18 residues. Germline CDR1 reads SGHTA; CDR2 reads FQGNSA. The J segment lost 4 bases and the V segment lost 2 bases, leaving 10 bases of the junction unmatched. The CDR3 loop is CASSLWASGRAFADTQYF. The CDR3 nucleotides are TGTGCCAGCAGCTTATGGGCTAGCGGGAGGGCCTTCGCAGATACGCAGTATTTT.

The table lists this clonotype with many counts. The V and J genes are TRBV6-5 and TRBJ2-3; D is perhaps TRBD2 (5 bases). Trimming pared 2 bases from V and 0 bases from J, leaving 9 bases between. Germline CDR1 reads MNHEY; CDR2 reads SVGAGI. CDR3 length: 15 residues. The chain's CDR3 is CASSYLAGSTDTQYF. CDR3 in DNA: TGTGCCAGCAGTTACCTAGCCGGAAGCACAGATACGCAGTATTTT.

This clonotype has a handful of counts. The chain has TRBV20-1 and TRBJ1-2; 8 bases line up with TRBD1. The CDR3 is made up of 14 amino acids. Germline V gene data show CDR1 as DFQATT and CDR2 as SNEGSKA (reference sequence). J lost 7 bases, V lost 5 bases, and 12 bases had no gene match. The CDR3 protein is CSAPRTGMKPGYTF. The CDR3 DNA sequence: TGCAGTGCTCCTCGGACAGGGATGAAACCTGGCTACACCTTC.

In its sample, this clonotype was seen many times. The genes are TRBV7-9 and TRBJ2-1; unclear D gene. Germline CDR1 and CDR2: SEHNR and FQNEAQ (reference sequence). The CDR3 contains 15 residues. V was clipped by 1 base and J by 0 bases, with 7 bases between them. The CDR3 coding sequence is TGTGCCAGCAGCTTAGGCTTCAACTCCTACAATGAGCAGTTCTTC. Amino acid sequence: CASSLGFNSYNEQFF.

The chain carries TRBV20-1 and TRBJ2-5; TRBD2 matches at 7 bases. CDR1 and CDR2 from the germline V gene are DFQATT and SNEGSKA (reference sequence). The CDR3 is made up of 15 amino acids. The V segment lost 4 bases and the J segment 0 bases; nucleotides outside the gene matches: 8. CDR3 bases: TGCAGTGCTACCGGCCGACTAGCCAACCAAGAGACCCAGTACTTC. This sequence encodes CSATGRLANQETQYF.

There are a few counts of this clonotype. V usage is TRBV4-3 and J usage is TRBJ2-5; tentative D call: TRBD2 (6 bases). The CDR3 extends over 15 amino acids. The germline V and J ends were trimmed by 1 base and 4 bases, with 13 bases remaining between them. CDR1 is LGHNA and CDR2 is YSLEER in the germline V gene. The CDR3 sequence: CASSQVGGGAETQYF. The CDR3 DNA reads as TGCGCCAGCAGCCAAGTCGGAGGAGGGGCAGAGACCCAGTACTTC.

The chain recombines TRBV28 with TRBJ2-7; TRBD2 matches 9 bases. In germline, CDR1 is MDHEN, CDR2 SYDVKM. V shed 8 bases and J 0 bases; nucleotides not matched to a gene: 5. The CDR3 runs 14 residues. CDR3 in amino acids: CASVNSGSSYEQYF. The CDR3 region has the DNA TGTGCCAGCGTTAATAGCGGGAGCTCCTACGAGCAGTACTTC.